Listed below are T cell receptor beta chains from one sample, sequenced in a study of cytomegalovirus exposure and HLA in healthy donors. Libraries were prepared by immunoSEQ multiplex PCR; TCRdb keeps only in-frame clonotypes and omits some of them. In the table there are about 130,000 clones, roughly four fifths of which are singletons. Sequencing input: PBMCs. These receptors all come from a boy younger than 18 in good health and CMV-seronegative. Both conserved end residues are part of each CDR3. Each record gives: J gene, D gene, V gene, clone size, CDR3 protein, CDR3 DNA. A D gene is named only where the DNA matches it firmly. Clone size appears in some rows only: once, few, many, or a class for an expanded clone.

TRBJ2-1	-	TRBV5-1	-	CASSLAWEGGEQFF	TGCGCCAGCAGCTTGGCGTGGGAGGGGGGTGAGCAGTTCTTC
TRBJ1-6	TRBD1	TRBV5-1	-	CASSLGGTGTGNSPLHF	TGCGCCAGCAGCTTGGGAGGAACCGGGACAGGGAATTCACCCCTCCACTTT
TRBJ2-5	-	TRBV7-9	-	CSSSLDRLEETQYF	TGTTCCAGCAGCTTAGACCGATTAGAGGAGACCCAGTACTTC
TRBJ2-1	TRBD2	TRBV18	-	CASSPLLRREGNEQFF	TGTGCCAGCTCACCACTTCTTAGGAGGGAGGGTAATGAGCAGTTCTTC
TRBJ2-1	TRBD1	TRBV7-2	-	CASSRDRETYNEQFF	TGTGCCAGCAGCAGGGACAGGGAGACATACAATGAGCAGTTCTTC
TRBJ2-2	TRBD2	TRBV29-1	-	CSALPGLAETGELFF	TGCAGCGCCCTCCCGGGACTAGCGGAAACCGGGGAGCTGTTTTTT
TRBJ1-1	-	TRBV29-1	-	CSDPLTGSRTEAFF	TGCAGCGACCCACTGACAGGCAGCCGCACTGAAGCTTTCTTT
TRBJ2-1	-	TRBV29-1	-	CSVADNEQFF	TGCAGCGTTGCAGACAATGAGCAGTTCTTC
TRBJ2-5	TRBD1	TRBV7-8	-	CASSPTGGPQETQYF	TGTGCCAGCAGCCCTACAGGGGGACCCCAAGAGACCCAGTACTTC
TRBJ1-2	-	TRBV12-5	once	CASALGTAEPNYGYTF	TGTGCTAGTGCCCTAGGGACTGCAGAACCTAACTATGGCTACACCTTC
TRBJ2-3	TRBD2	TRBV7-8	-	CASSLARAGGPGTQYF	TGTGCCAGCAGCTTAGCCAGGGCGGGAGGGCCGGGTACGCAGTATTTT
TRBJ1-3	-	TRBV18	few	CASSPRQESGNTIYF	TGTGCCAGCTCACCACGGCAGGAATCTGGAAACACCATATATTTT
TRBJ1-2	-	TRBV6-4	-	CASSDPTGGYTF	TGTGCCAGCAGTGACCCGACAGGCGGCTACACCTTC
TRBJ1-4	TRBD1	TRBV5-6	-	CASSLTGDEKLFF	TGTGCCAGCAGCCTGACAGGGGATGAAAAACTGTTTTTT
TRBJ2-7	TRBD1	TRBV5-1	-	CASSSVGGTGSGNEQYF	TGCGCCAGCAGCTCCGTCGGGGGGACAGGGTCGGGGAACGAGCAGTACTTC
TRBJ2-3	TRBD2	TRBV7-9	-	CASSLLGAAGLAGDTQYF	TGTGCCAGCAGCTTATTGGGTGCGGCAGGACTAGCGGGAGATACGCAGTATTTT
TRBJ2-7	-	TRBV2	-	CASSDIPSYEQYF	TGTGCCAGCAGTGATATTCCGTCCTACGAGCAGTACTTC
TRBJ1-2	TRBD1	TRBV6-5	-	CASSYQDRGTYGYTF	TGTGCCAGCAGTTACCAAGACAGGGGGACATATGGCTACACCTTC
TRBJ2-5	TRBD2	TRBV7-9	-	CASSSSSLAEVQETQYF	TGTGCCAGCAGCTCCTCCTCCCTAGCGGAGGTGCAAGAGACCCAGTACTTC
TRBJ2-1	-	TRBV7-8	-	CASSRIGSRGEQFF	TGTGCCAGCAGTAGGATAGGGTCCCGGGGTGAGCAGTTCTTC
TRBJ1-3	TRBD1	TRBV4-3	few	CASSQDSGQGFGNTIYF	TGCGCCAGCAGCCAAGATTCGGGACAGGGATTCGGAAACACCATATATTTT
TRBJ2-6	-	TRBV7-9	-	CASSLLGFSGANVLTF	TGTGCCAGCAGCCTACTAGGATTCTCTGGGGCCAACGTCCTGACTTTC
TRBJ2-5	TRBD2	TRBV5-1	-	CASSLGRGAGGQETQYF	TGCGCCAGCAGCTTGGGTCGAGGAGCGGGAGGCCAAGAGACCCAGTACTTC
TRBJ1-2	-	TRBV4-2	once	CASSPTSDYGYTF	TGTGCCAGCAGCCCAACGTCAGACTATGGCTACACCTTC
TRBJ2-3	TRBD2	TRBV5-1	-	CASSAGLAGEVDTQYF	TGCGCCAGCAGCGCGGGACTAGCGGGAGAAGTAGATACGCAGTATTTT
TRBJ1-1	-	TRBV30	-	CAWSVGPGKAFF	TGTGCCTGGAGTGTAGGCCCCGGGAAAGCTTTCTTT
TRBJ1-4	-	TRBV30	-	CAGNRVRDEKLFF	TGTGCCGGGAACAGGGTCCGGGATGAAAAACTGTTTTTT
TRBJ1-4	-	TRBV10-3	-	CAISEMGGLNEKLFF	TGTGCCATCAGTGAGATGGGAGGGCTTAATGAAAAACTGTTTTTT
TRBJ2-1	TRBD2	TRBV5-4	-	CASRFGGNEQFF	TGTGCCAGCAGATTCGGGGGGAATGAGCAGTTCTTC
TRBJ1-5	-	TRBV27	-	CASRDSPGLSNQPQHF	TGTGCCAGCAGGGATTCGCCAGGGCTGAGCAATCAGCCCCAGCATTTT
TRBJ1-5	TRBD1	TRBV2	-	CASSENRGTNQPQHF	TGTGCCAGCAGTGAGAACAGGGGAACCAATCAGCCCCAGCATTTT
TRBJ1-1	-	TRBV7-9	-	CSSSLDSGPEAFF	TGTTCCAGCAGCTTAGATTCGGGTCCTGAAGCTTTCTTT
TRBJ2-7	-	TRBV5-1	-	CASSADGDLVAYEQYF	TGCGCCAGCAGCGCGGACGGGGATCTGGTAGCCTACGAGCAGTACTTC
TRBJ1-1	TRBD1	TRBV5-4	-	CASSLYRGAEAFF	TGTGCCAGCAGCCTCTACAGGGGGGCCGAAGCTTTCTTT
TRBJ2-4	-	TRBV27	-	CASSLSLGADIQYF	TGTGCCAGCAGTTTATCTTTAGGGGCGGACATTCAGTACTTC
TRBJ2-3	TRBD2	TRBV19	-	CASRLAGEDTQYF	TGTGCCAGTAGGCTAGCGGGGGAAGATACGCAGTATTTT
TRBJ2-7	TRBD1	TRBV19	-	CASSMGQHTYEQYF	TGTGCCAGTAGTATGGGACAGCATACCTACGAGCAGTACTTC
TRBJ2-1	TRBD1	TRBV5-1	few	CASSLPGQYNEQFF	TGCGCCAGCAGCTTGCCGGGACAGTACAATGAGCAGTTCTTC
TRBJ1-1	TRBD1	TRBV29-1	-	CSVTYDREGAFF	TGCAGCGTTACCTATGACAGGGAAGGAGCTTTCTTT
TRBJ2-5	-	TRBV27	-	CASSSQETQYF	TGTGCCAGCAGTTCTCAAGAGACCCAGTACTTC
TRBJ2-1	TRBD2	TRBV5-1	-	CASSPTPSGSNEQFF	TGCGCCAGCAGCCCGACCCCTAGCGGGAGCAATGAGCAGTTCTTC
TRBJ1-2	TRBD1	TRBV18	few	CASSVRTGEGYGYTF	TGTGCCAGCTCCGTCAGGACAGGGGAAGGGTATGGCTACACCTTC
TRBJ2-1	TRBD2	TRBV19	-	CASTSAAGEGYEQFF	TGTGCCAGTACCTCGGCGGCGGGAGAGGGGTATGAGCAGTTCTTC
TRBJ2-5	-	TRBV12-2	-	CASRLGGPGGRQETQYF	TGTGCAAGTCGCTTAGGAGGGCCAGGGGGTAGGCAAGAGACCCAGTACTTC
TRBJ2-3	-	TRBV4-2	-	CASSPRLAGASSTDTQYF	TGTGCCAGCAGCCCCCGACTGGCGGGTGCTTCTAGCACAGATACGCAGTATTTT
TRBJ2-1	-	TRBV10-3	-	CAIRGQALSAGVPNEQFF	TGTGCCATCAGAGGACAGGCCCTTTCAGCGGGAGTCCCCAATGAGCAGTTCTTC
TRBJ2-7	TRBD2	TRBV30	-	CAWSDGTSGLYEQYF	TGTGCCTGGAGTGACGGGACTAGCGGTCTTTACGAGCAGTACTTC
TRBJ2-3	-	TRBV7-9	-	CASSLTDTQYF	TGTGCCAGCAGCCTCACAGATACGCAGTATTTT
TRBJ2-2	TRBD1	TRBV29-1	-	CSGTGGGELFF	TGCAGCGGAACAGGGGGAGGGGAGCTGTTTTTT
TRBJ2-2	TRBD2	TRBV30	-	CAWSVGLAGEGGGELFF	TGTGCCTGGAGTGTTGGGCTAGCGGGAGAAGGGGGCGGGGAGCTGTTTTTT
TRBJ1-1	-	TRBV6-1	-	CASSDEAMNTEAFF	TGTGCCAGCAGTGATGAAGCGATGAACACTGAAGCTTTCTTT
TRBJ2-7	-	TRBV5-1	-	CASSFGQGGYYEQYF	TGCGCCAGCAGCTTTGGACAGGGAGGGTACTACGAGCAGTACTTC
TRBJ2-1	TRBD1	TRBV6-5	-	CASSLTGTEQFF	TGTGCCAGCAGCTTGACAGGGACTGAGCAGTTCTTC
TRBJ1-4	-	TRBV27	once	CASTTSGGEKLFF	TGTGCCAGCACCACCTCGGGAGGTGAAAAACTGTTTTTT
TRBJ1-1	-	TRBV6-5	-	CASSRDTEAFF	TGTGCCAGCAGCCGAGACACCGAAGCTTTCTTT
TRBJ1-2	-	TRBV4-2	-	CASSPGGGEDGYTF	TGTGCCAGCAGCCCCGGGGGGGGTGAGGATGGCTACACCTTC
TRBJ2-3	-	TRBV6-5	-	CASSPAEGTQYF	TGTGCCAGCAGTCCCGCGGAGGGCACGCAGTATTTT